Following are 25 T cell receptor beta chains from one sample sequenced in a study of blood T cell repertoires in COVID-19 (dated by TCRdb to 2018 to 2021). The method was the immunoSEQ multiplex PCR assay. As stored in TCRdb, this immuneACCESS dataset retains in-frame rearrangements with V and J assigned. A fraction of the clones does not appear; measured against another copy, unresolved V genes explain less than half of the discrepancy, and the remainder lacks a known reason. Counted in this sample were under 130,000 clones; 80% to 90% of them appeared once. The ten top clones hold about 32% of the sample. What was sequenced was peripheral blood. Every receptor here comes from an elderly woman with acute or convalescent COVID-19.

This chain links TRBV10-2 with TRBJ2-7, with 7 nucleotides matching TRBD2. The CDR3 is 14 amino acids. Germline-derived CDR1 and CDR2 are WSHSY and SAAADI. The J segment lost 2 bases and the V segment lost 2 bases, leaving 3 bases of the junction unmatched. Written as DNA, the CDR3 is TGCGCCAGCAGTGAGAGGCGGGGGACCTACGAGCAGTACTTC. This encodes CASSERRGTYEQYF.

The rearrangement links TRBV3-1 (or the pseudogene TRBV3-2) to TRBJ2-6, with D uncertain. Germline V gives CDR1 LGHDT, CDR2 YNNKEL (reference sequence). There are 17 residues in the CDR3. Trimming shortened V by 1 base and J by 4 bases, and 14 bases separated the two germline ends. CDR3 residues: CASSQGSGMAGANVLTF. The CDR3 DNA is TGTGCCAGCAGCCAAGGCTCTGGCATGGCCGGGGCCAACGTCCTGACTTTC.

The rearrangement uses TRBV19 and TRBJ1-2; possibly TRBD1 for D (6 bases). This CDR3 is 13 amino acids long. From germline, CDR1 is LNHDA and CDR2 SQIVND (reference sequence). V lost 6 bases to trimming and J lost 4 bases, with 12 bases between them. CDR3 bases: TGTGCCAGTAGCACCGACAGGACCTATGGCTACACCTTC. The encoded protein is CASSTDRTYGYTF. Filled out from reference TRBV19 and TRBJ1-2, the complete variable domain reads DGGITQSPKYLFRKEGQNVTLSCEQNLNHDAMYWYRQDPGQGLRLIYYSQIVNDFQKGDIAEGYSVSREKKESFPLTVTSAQKNPTAFYLCASSTDRTYGYTFGSGTRLTVV.

This chain uses TRBV19 with TRBJ1-5; possible D gene TRBD1, 6 bases. Germline CDR1 LNHDA, CDR2 SQIVND (reference sequence). There are 16 residues in the CDR3. V shed 7 bases and J shed 6 bases, with 22 bases lying between them. The CDR3 region is CASKVLGQSMGQPQHF. DNA for the CDR3: TGTGCCAGTAAGGTGCTGGGACAAAGCATGGGTCAGCCCCAGCATTTT. The full variable domain, its missing parts supplied by reference TRBV19 and TRBJ1-5, is DGGITQSPKYLFRKEGQNVTLSCEQNLNHDAMYWYRQDPGQGLRLIYYSQIVNDFQKGDIAEGYSVSREKKESFPLTVTSAQKNPTAFYLCASKVLGQSMGQPQHFGDGTRLSIL.

V and J are TRBV12-5 and TRBJ2-2; 8 bases align to TRBD2. The germline V gene encodes CDR1 LGHNT and CDR2 FRNRAP. V trimming: 0 bases; J trimming: 0 bases; junction bases outside the gene matches: 3. This CDR3 spans 17 amino acids. The CDR3 region is CASGLVREGTNTGELFF. The CDR3 coding sequence is TGTGCTAGTGGTTTGGTACGGGAGGGAACGAACACCGGGGAGCTGTTTTTT.

The chain employs TRBV5-1 and TRBJ2-1, with a tentative D call TRBD1 (5 bases). V was clipped by 0 bases and J by 2 bases, with 9 bases between them. CDR3 size: 15 residues. CDR1 SGHRS and CDR2 YFSETQ come from the germline V gene. The CDR3 sequence is CASSLVGRPYNEQFF. The DNA for the CDR3 is TGCGCCAGCAGCTTGGTGGGGCGCCCCTACAATGAGCAGTTCTTC.

This sequence joins TRBV4-3 and TRBJ2-3; D might be TRBD1 (5 bases). CDR1 LGHNA and CDR2 YSLEER come from the germline V gene. The CDR3 consists of 15 residues. The V end was cut by 1 base, the J end by 2 bases, with 10 bases between. Here the CDR3 DNA reads TGCGCCAGCAGCCAAGCAGGGTCGGCCACAGATACGCAGTATTTT. It encodes CASSQAGSATDTQYF.

The V gene is TRBV12-3 or TRBV12-4, the J gene TRBJ1-6; D remains unclear. The CDR3 sequence is 12 residues long. Between the trimmed V and J ends, which lost 5 bases and 9 bases, there was a span of 8 bases. The CDR3 DNA reads TGTGCCAGCAGTCGCTGGAGTTCACCCCTCCACTTT. Protein product: CASSRWSSPLHF.

The chain joins TRBV5-5 to TRBJ1-4, with D unresolved. CDR1 is SGHKS and CDR2 is YYEKEE in the germline V gene (reference sequence). V was shortened by 1 base and J by 8 bases, with 15 bases between the two germline ends. CDR3 length equals 15 residues. The CDR3 bases are TGTGCCAGCAGCTTGAGACCCTACTCGGAGGAAAAACTGTTTTTT. Its translation: CASSLRPYSEEKLFF.

The genes are TRBV19 and TRBJ1-3; TRBD1 agrees at 8 bases. The CDR3 runs 13 residues. Germline V gene lookup returns CDR1 LNHDA and CDR2 SQIVND (reference sequence). The junction had 10 bases not matched to a gene; V was cut back by 9 bases and J by 9 bases. The CDR3 reads CASPDRAWGTIYF. The CDR3 nucleotides are TGTGCCAGCCCGGACAGGGCTTGGGGCACCATATATTTT.

The chain couples TRBV7-7 to TRBJ2-5; TRBD1 matches 7 bases. CDR3 length: 15 amino acids. Trimming removed 5 bases from V and 0 bases from J; junction bases left unmatched: 6. Germline V gene data show CDR1 as SSHAT and CDR2 as FNYEAQ (reference sequence). DNA of the CDR3: TGTGCCAGCAGCCCGAGGACAGGATACCAAGAGACCCAGTACTTC. Translation: CASSPRTGYQETQYF.

The chain joins TRBV11-2 to TRBJ2-5; 8 bases fit TRBD2. J gave up 1 base and V 3 bases, and 4 bases lay outside the gene matches. Germline CDR1 is SGHAT and CDR2 is FQNNGV. The CDR3 runs 15 residues. Written as DNA, the CDR3 is TGTGCCAGCAGCTTGGCGGGGGGCCTCCAAGAGACCCAGTACTTC. This sequence encodes CASSLAGGLQETQYF.

V and J are TRBV19 and TRBJ2-1; 14 bases align to TRBD2. Germline V gene lookup returns CDR1 LNHDA and CDR2 SQIVND (reference sequence). This CDR3 spans 20 amino acids. The V and J ends lost 4 bases and 1 base, in that order; junction bases with no gene match: 12. The CDR3 here is CASSTTGTSGGLHSYNEQFF. CDR3 in DNA: TGTGCCAGTAGTACCACCGGGACTAGCGGGGGACTCCATTCCTACAATGAGCAGTTCTTC.

The gene calls are TRBV5-4 and TRBJ2-3; possible D gene TRBD2, 6 bases. The CDR3 is made up of 13 amino acids. Germline values: CDR1 SGHNT, CDR2 YYREEE (reference sequence). V lost 4 bases and J lost 7, with 13 bases in between. The CDR3 spells CASSNPGLHTQYF. The CDR3 region has the DNA TGTGCCAGCAGCAACCCGGGACTCCATACGCAGTATTTT.

V is TRBV10-1 and J is TRBJ2-5; no definite D call. Trimming took 5 bases from V and 2 from J, leaving 12 bases between them. From germline, CDR1 is WNHNN and CDR2 SYGVQD (reference sequence). The CDR3 is 14 residues long. The CDR3 loop is CASSPTPGQETQYF. The CDR3 bases are TGCGCCAGCAGTCCAACTCCGGGTCAAGAGACCCAGTACTTC.

The chain employs TRBV7-3 and TRBJ2-7, with 7 bases aligning to TRBD2. Per the germline V gene, CDR1 is SGHTA and CDR2 is FQGTGA. The V gene end was trimmed by 5 bases and the J gene end by 4 bases; junction bases not matched to a gene: 5. The CDR3 length is 13 residues. The CDR3 loop is CASSRGEEYEQYF. The CDR3 DNA sequence: TGTGCCAGCAGCCGGGGGGAAGAGTACGAGCAGTACTTC.

V and J are TRBV3-1 (or the pseudogene TRBV3-2) and TRBJ1-5, with D tentatively TRBD1 (5 bases). With 3 bases removed from V and 0 bases from J, the gap between germline ends came to 12 bases. Germline CDR1 reads LGHDT; CDR2 reads YNNKEL (reference sequence). This CDR3 is built from 16 residues. CDR3 nucleotide sequence: TGTGCCAGCAGCCAGGGTGGACAAATTAGCAATCAGCCCCAGCATTTT. It encodes CASSQGGQISNQPQHF.

The rearrangement joins TRBV6-6 to TRBJ2-7, with a weak D call TRBD1 (5 bases). The CDR3 length is 13 residues. V was cut by 5 bases and J by 4 bases, with 12 bases left in between. The germline CDR1 and CDR2 sequences are MNHNY and SVGAGI (reference sequence). The CDR3 coding sequence is TGTGCCAGCAGTAGGGGTGTCTGGTACGAGCAGTACTTC. This encodes CASSRGVWYEQYF.

This chain links TRBV21-1 with TRBJ2-3; TRBD1, as called in the table, went unchecked against the DNA. TRBV21-1 is a pseudogene. The CDR3 spans 16 residues. CDR3 sequence (DNA): TGTGCCAGCAGCAAAGTCCCAGGGCCCACCACAGATACGCAGTATTTT. Its protein is CASSKVPGPTTDTQYF.

The chain links TRBV2 to TRBJ1-2; 7 bases agree with TRBD1. V trimming: 8 bases; J trimming: 4 bases; junction bases outside the gene matches: 7. CDR3 size: 13 residues. Germline V gene lookup returns CDR1 SNHLY and CDR2 FYNNEI. The CDR3 spells CASSGQDTYGYTF. The CDR3 region has the DNA TGTGCCAGCTCCGGACAGGATACCTATGGCTACACCTTC.

This chain joins TRBV15 and TRBJ1-1; TRBD1 matches at 7 bases. The CDR3 has 12 residues. Trimming cost V 3 bases and J 9 bases; bases outside gene matches: 4. The germline CDR1 and CDR2 sequences are LNHNV and YYDKDF (reference sequence). This CDR3 is CATSRGTEKAFF. CDR3 in DNA: TGTGCCACCAGCAGGGGGACAGAGAAAGCTTTCTTT.

This clone has only one observation. The CDR3 DNA reads as TGCGCCAGCAGTGAGTTGGGCAGGGAATCCGCCGACGAGCAGTACTTC. The encoded protein is CASSELGRESADEQYF. The rearrangement uses TRBV5-1 and TRBJ2-7, with D perhaps TRBD1 (5 bases). The CDR3 runs to 16 residues. CDR1 and CDR2 from the germline V gene are SGHRS and YFSETQ. Trimming pared 5 bases from V and 5 bases from J, leaving 23 bases between.

The rearrangement uses TRBV7-3 and TRBJ2-3, with TRBD2 as a possible D gene (7 bases). The germline V and J ends were trimmed by 1 base and 4 bases, with 9 bases remaining between them. CDR1 SGHTA and CDR2 FQGTGA come from the germline V gene. The CDR3 extends over 14 amino acids. The CDR3: CASSLNGGPDTQYF. The CDR3 DNA sequence: TGTGCCAGCAGCTTAAACGGGGGGCCAGATACGCAGTATTTT.

This clone was seen once. The chain employs TRBV11-2 and TRBJ1-2, with a tentative D call TRBD1 (5 bases). The V gene's germline CDR1 is SGHAT and CDR2 FQNNGV. CDR3 length: 17 amino acids. V was trimmed by 5 bases and J by 4 bases, leaving 23 bases between them. CDR3 amino acids: CASSLKGQGRAFYGYTF. The CDR3 bases are TGTGCCAGCAGCCTAAAAGGGCAGGGTAGGGCCTTCTATGGCTACACCTTC.

This clone turned up a few times. This chain joins TRBV5-1 and TRBJ1-2, with TRBD1 matching 7 bases. Trimming removed 8 bases from V and 8 bases from J; junction bases left unmatched: 9. Looked up from germline, CDR1 is SGHRS and CDR2 is YFSETQ. The CDR3 is 12 residues long. For the CDR3, the DNA is TGCGCCAGTAGTACAGGGGTTCGAGGCTACACCTTC. This sequence encodes CASSTGVRGYTF.